Sequencing of this T cell receptor beta chain was carried out in a study of graft-versus-host responses after intestinal transplantation. Study-level background: Induction using anti-thymocyte globulin, followed by tacrolimus and steroids for roughly 3 years, was given to all recipients. Whole-study results and caveats: Allografts of one patient group, those with graft-donor T cell macrochimerism, had high graft-versus-host to host-versus-graft clonal ratios.

Only in-frame clones appear in the TCRdb table, and some are missing; sequencing was by immunoSEQ multiplex PCR. This table holds 90,000 to 150,000 clones, around 93% found once. The V and J ends lost 6 bases and 4 bases respectively, with 13 bases between them. This CDR3 is 14 amino acids long. Germline V gene lookup returns CDR1 ENHRY and CDR2 SYGVKD. Comments on this clone: The antigen is undetermined.

The sequences come from unstimulated CD4+ T cells sorted from spleen or lymph node cells, collected before intestinal transplant. The chain links TRBV10-3 to TRBJ1-3; D perhaps matches TRBD1 (6 bases). This sequence was found in a human donor who received an intestinal transplant. CDR3 protein: CAIRAGAEGNTIYF. The CDR3 bases are TGTGCCATCAGAGCAGGGGCGGAAGGAAACACCATATATTTT.